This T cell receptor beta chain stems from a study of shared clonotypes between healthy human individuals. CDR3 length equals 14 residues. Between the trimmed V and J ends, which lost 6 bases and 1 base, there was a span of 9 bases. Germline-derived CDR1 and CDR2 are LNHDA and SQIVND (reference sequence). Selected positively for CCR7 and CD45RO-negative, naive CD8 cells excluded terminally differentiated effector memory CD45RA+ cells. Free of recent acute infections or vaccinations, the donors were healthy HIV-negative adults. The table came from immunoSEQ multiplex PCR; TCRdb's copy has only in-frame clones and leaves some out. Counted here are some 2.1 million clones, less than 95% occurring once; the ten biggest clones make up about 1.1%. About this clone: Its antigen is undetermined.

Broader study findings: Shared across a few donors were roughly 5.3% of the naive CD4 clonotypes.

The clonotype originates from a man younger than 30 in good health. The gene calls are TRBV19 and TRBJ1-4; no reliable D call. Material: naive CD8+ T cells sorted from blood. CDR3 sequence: CASRRIVTNEKLFF. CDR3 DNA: TGTGCCAGTAGAAGGATTGTAACTAATGAAAAACTGTTTTTT.